The 6 T cell receptor beta chains in this list originate from one sample, sequenced in a study of blood T cell repertoires in COVID-19. Clones were read by immunoSEQ multiplex PCR, and TCRdb kept only the in-frame ones, dropping some. The sample yields about 260,000 clones, 75% to 95% seen once. The sample taken for sequencing was PBMCs or T cells enriched from blood (not recorded which). These receptors all come from a man in his forties who had been exposed to COVID-19.

This chain uses TRBV7-8 with TRBJ1-1; D is perhaps TRBD1 (5 bases). The CDR3 is 12 amino acids. The germline V gene encodes CDR1 SGHVS and CDR2 FQNEAQ. V lost 1 base and J 11 bases, leaving 11 bases between the germline ends. The CDR3 protein is CASSLDAGKAFF. The DNA for the CDR3 is TGTGCCAGCAGCTTAGATGCAGGGAAGGCTTTCTTT.

The V and J genes are TRBV19 and TRBJ2-5; tentatively, D is TRBD2 (6 bases). Germline CDR1 and CDR2: LNHDA and SQIVND (reference sequence). The CDR3 contains 12 residues. Trimming removed 9 bases at V and 7 bases at J, with 15 bases between. DNA for the CDR3: TGTGCCAGCACGGGAGCAAGGGTGACCCAGTACTTC. As protein: CASTGARVTQYF.

This clone was seen only once. This chain connects TRBV7-2 to TRBJ1-1; 8 bases are shared with TRBD1. With 0 bases clipped from V and 3 bases from J, the junction kept 12 bases outside the gene matches. This CDR3 comprises 18 residues. Looked up from germline, CDR1 is SGHTA and CDR2 is FQGNSA. This CDR3 is CASSLARTGRFVDTEAFF. Here the CDR3 DNA reads TGTGCCAGCAGCTTAGCTCGGACAGGGCGCTTCGTAGACACTGAAGCTTTCTTT.

This clone has a handful of counts. The chain combines TRBV11-3 with TRBJ1-1; 7 positions agree with TRBD1. CDR1 is SGHNT, CDR2 YENEEA, per germline. V gave up 5 bases and J gave up 1 base; unmatched junction bases: 4. This CDR3 region has 14 residues. In nucleotides, the CDR3 is TGTGCCAGCAGCCCTGACAGGGAGAACACTGAAGCTTTCTTT. Translated: CASSPDRENTEAFF.

J is TRBJ1-4 and V is TRBV18; 10 bases align to TRBD1. There are 15 residues in the CDR3. Germline values: CDR1 KGHSH, CDR2 LQKENI. The V and J ends lost 4 bases and 8 bases, in that order; junction bases with no gene match: 7. The CDR3, as DNA: TGTGCCAGCTCACTCTCACCGGGACAGGGGGAAAAACTGTTTTTT. Residues: CASSLSPGQGEKLFF.

V gene TRBV19 combines with J gene TRBJ2-2; tentatively, D is TRBD1 (6 bases). The germline gives CDR1 LNHDA, CDR2 SQIVND (reference sequence). The CDR3 covers 14 residues. V was cut by 9 bases and J by 5 bases, with 16 bases left in between. CDR3: CASRTTGTTGELFF. In nucleotides, the CDR3 is TGTGCCAGCCGCACCACCGGGACAACCGGGGAGCTGTTTTTT.